This T cell receptor beta chain was recorded in a study of glioma-infiltrating T cells. Study conclusions and caveats: Gliomas, especially low-grade, showed above-expected tissue-blood divergence; non-neoplastic patients showed below. Tissue and blood shared very few CDR3 sequences.

Using RNA template, CDR3s of TCR alpha and beta were amplified with iRepertoire arm-PCR. For one-step reverse transcription and amplification, about 85-400 ng of tissue mRNA or PBMC total RNA was used. TCRdb re-called the multiplex PCR reads through MiXCR, storing one row per CDR3 protein. There are over 130,000 distinct CDR3 sequences in the sample; 35% to 50% occur only once, and 20% to 25% lies in the top ten. Regarding this clonotype: The antigen remains unidentified.

Sequences were obtained from glioma tissue, nonneoplastic brain tissue, or PBMCs (not recorded which). This TCR derives from a human donor with low-grade glioma or glioblastoma, undergoing nonglioma brain surgery, or in good health (not recorded which).

CDR3: CSARGLGTNYGYTF. As DNA, the CDR3 is TGCAGTGCTAGAGGTCTCGGGACTAACTATGGCTACACCTTC. The chain recombines TRBV20-1 with TRBJ1-2; no clear D gene. Germline CDR1 DFQATT, CDR2 SNEGSKA (reference sequence). V lost 1 base, J lost 0 bases, and 9 bases lay in between. The CDR3 has 14 amino acids.